One and the same sample provided the 32 T cell receptor beta chains below, sequenced in a study of CD8+ T cells in alopecia areata. The treatment: oral pan-JAK inhibitor, 5-10 mg twice daily. Extracted from the samples, RNA was reverse transcribed into cDNA to serve as the sequencing template. This table comes from immunoSEQ multiplex PCR, and its TCRdb copy is limited to in-frame clones, with some not included. Of roughly 210,000 clones listed, over 40% are singletons. The specimen comprised CD4+ T cells sorted from blood, sampled at approximately week 37, from a patient treated with tofacitinib. All receptors come from a human donor with alopecia areata.

The V and J genes are TRBV7-8 and TRBJ1-1, with D tentatively TRBD1 (5 bases). The CDR3 sequence is 14 residues long. The V gene lost 5 bases and the J gene lost 1 base, with 11 bases spanning the gap. Per the germline V gene, CDR1 is SGHVS and CDR2 is FQNEAQ. CDR3 coding DNA: TGTGCCAGCAGCCTTCATGACAGGAACACTGAAGCTTTCTTT. It translates to CASSLHDRNTEAFF.

This rearrangement joins TRBV28 to TRBJ1-5; 8 bases match TRBD1. Germline V gene data show CDR1 as MDHEN and CDR2 as SYDVKM. Losses at the gene ends were 6 bases for V and 5 bases for J; bases not matched to a gene: 9. The CDR3 is 15 residues long. The CDR3 loop is CASSPGTGVDQPQHF. The CDR3 DNA sequence: TGTGCCAGCAGCCCCGGGACAGGAGTAGATCAGCCCCAGCATTTT.

V is TRBV4-1 and J is TRBJ2-5; TRBD1 or TRBD2 may be the D gene (5 bases each). The CDR3 contains 17 residues. Per germline, CDR1 MGHRA and CDR2 YSYEKL. Trimming cost V 0 bases and J 6 bases, with 20 bases left between them. CDR3 region: CASSQEASGTTEKTQYF. The CDR3 DNA is TGCGCCAGCAGCCAAGAAGCTTCGGGGACCACAGAGAAGACCCAGTACTTC.

This clone was observed a handful of times. The chain carries TRBV2 and TRBJ2-3; possibly TRBD2 for D (6 bases). This CDR3 has 15 amino acids. With 3 bases removed from V and 2 bases from J, the gap between germline ends came to 12 bases. Per the germline V gene, CDR1 is SNHLY and CDR2 is FYNNEI. The CDR3 here is CASSDRAGSTDTQYF. CDR3 coding DNA: TGTGCCAGCAGTGATCGGGCGGGATCCACAGATACGCAGTATTTT.

The chain joins TRBV19 to TRBJ2-1; perhaps TRBD1 as D (6 bases). Germline loops: CDR1 LNHDA, CDR2 SQIVND (reference sequence). Trimming pared 7 bases from V and 7 bases from J, leaving 32 bases between. The CDR3 sequence is 19 residues long. The CDR3 nucleotides are TGTGCCAGTACCCCTCCCGGGCTCAGGGGCGCGGCACCGGGGAATGAGCAGTTCTTC. Amino acid sequence: CASTPPGLRGAAPGNEQFF.

This clone was seen only a few times. The gene calls are TRBV30 and TRBJ1-5; tentative D call: TRBD1 (5 bases). This CDR3 has 12 residues. Germline assignment: CDR1 GTSNPN and CDR2 SVGIG (reference sequence). Trimming took 0 bases from V and 9 from J, leaving 9 bases between them. The CDR3 region is CAWSVPGGPQHF. CDR3 coding DNA: TGTGCCTGGAGTGTACCTGGGGGGCCCCAGCATTTT. The complete variable domain, with remaining parts taken from reference TRBV30 and TRBJ1-5, reads SQTIHQWPATLVQPVGSPLSLECTVEGTSNPNLYWYRQAAGRGLQLLFYSVGIGQISSEVPQNLSASRPQDRQFILSSKKLLLSDSGFYLCAWSVPGGPQHFGDGTRLSIL.

This chain joins TRBV29-1 and TRBJ2-3; D is perhaps TRBD2 (6 bases). In germline, CDR1 is SQVTM, CDR2 ANQGSEA. This CDR3 region has 16 residues. V lost 1 base and J lost 1, with 15 bases in between. The CDR3 DNA follows: TGCAGCGTTGAAGGGAGGCCCGGGAGCGGCACAGATACGCAGTATTTT. Protein sequence: CSVEGRPGSGTDTQYF.

The chain couples TRBV7-3 to TRBJ2-1; D gene unclear. Looked up from germline, CDR1 is SGHTA and CDR2 is FQGTGA. Trimming shortened V by 2 bases and J by 9 bases, and 17 bases separated the two germline ends. The CDR3 is 15 amino acids. The CDR3 bases are TGTGCCAGCAGCTTATCTGACCAGCCTGGGCGTGAGCAGTTCTTC. This codes for CASSLSDQPGREQFF.

This clone was picked up a small number of times. The CDR3 loop is CASSWNRGTDTQYF. CDR3 DNA sequence: TGTGCCAGCAGCTGGAACAGGGGCACAGATACGCAGTATTTT. This sequence joins TRBV7-3 and TRBJ2-3, with a tentative D call TRBD1 (6 bases). The CDR3 has 14 amino acids. V lost 4 bases to trimming and J lost 1 base, with 9 bases between them. Germline lookup yields CDR1 SGHTA and CDR2 FQGTGA.

This clone turned up a few times. The chain couples TRBV5-1 to TRBJ2-2, with TRBD1 matching over 9 bases. Trimming at V came to 5 bases and at J to 5 bases, leaving 16 bases not matched to a gene. This CDR3 spans 18 amino acids. Germline CDR1 SGHRS, CDR2 YFSETQ. The CDR3 spells CASRSPARGTGLTGELFF. As DNA, the CDR3 is TGCGCCAGCAGATCTCCCGCTCGCGGGACAGGGTTGACCGGGGAGCTGTTTTTT. Full variable domain (outside the CDR3, taken from reference TRBV5-1 and TRBJ2-2): KAGVTQTPRYLIKTRGQQVTLSCSPISGHRSVSWYQQTPGQGLQFLFEYFSETQRNKGNFPGRFSGRQFSNSRSEMNVSTLELGDSALYLCASRSPARGTGLTGELFFGEGSRLTVL.

The V call is TRBV5-6, the J call TRBJ1-2; D ambiguous. Per germline, CDR1 SGHDT and CDR2 YYEEEE. The CDR3 has 12 residues. V was clipped by 1 base and J by 6 bases, with 7 bases between them. CDR3 nucleotides: TGTGCCAGCAGCTTGAGGAGGGATGGCTACACCTTC. The encoded protein is CASSLRRDGYTF.

The chain carries TRBV30 and TRBJ1-1; D is perhaps TRBD1 (5 bases). V was cut by 5 bases and J by 1 base, with 14 bases left in between. Per germline, CDR1 GTSNPN and CDR2 SVGIG (reference sequence). This CDR3 comprises 14 residues. CDR3 loop: CAWAGGARNTEAFF. DNA for the CDR3: TGTGCCTGGGCGGGAGGGGCGAGGAACACTGAAGCTTTCTTT.

The rearrangement uses TRBV29-1 and TRBJ2-3; 9 bases fit TRBD2. Germline V gene sequence: CDR1 SQVTM, CDR2 ANQGSEA. V trimming: 3 bases; J trimming: 3 bases; junction bases outside the gene matches: 7. There are 15 residues in the CDR3. CDR3 bases: TGCAGCGTTGAGGTAGCGGGAGAAGGAACAGATACGCAGTATTTT. Translated: CSVEVAGEGTDTQYF.

The J gene is TRBJ2-2, the V gene TRBV7-9; D is tentatively TRBD1 or TRBD2 (5 bases each). CDR1 is SEHNR and CDR2 is FQNEAQ in the germline V gene (reference sequence). CDR3 length: 14 residues. The ends were cut back, 5 bases at V and 7 bases at J, with 14 bases in the middle. CDR3 sequence reads: CASSPSLGDGELFF. In DNA form, the CDR3 reads TGTGCCAGCAGCCCTTCCCTGGGGGACGGGGAGCTGTTTTTT.

This chain links TRBV27 with TRBJ2-5; D not certain. The DNA end is a closer match to TRBJ2-7, so the J assignment may be wrong. Germline-derived CDR1 and CDR2 are MNHEY and SMNVEV (reference sequence). The CDR3 covers 14 residues. The CDR3 sequence: CASSLSGSYYEQYF. The CDR3 bases are TGTGCCAGCAGTTTATCAGGTAGCTACTACGAGCAGTACTTC.

This clone was counted at least ten times. Other DNA sequences of this sample code for an identical CDR3. This chain uses TRBV28 with TRBJ2-7; D may be TRBD2 (5 bases). CDR1 and CDR2 (germline): MDHEN, SYDVKM. Between the trimmed V and J ends, which lost 1 base and 1 base, there was a span of 11 bases. The CDR3 contains 15 residues. CDR3 sequence: CASSLSPRASYEQYF. Written as DNA, the CDR3 is TGTGCCAGCAGTTTATCTCCGCGGGCGTCCTACGAGCAGTACTTC.

This clone appeared a few times. The V and J genes are TRBV11-1 and TRBJ2-1, with TRBD2 matching 8 bases. J lost 6 bases, V lost 5 bases, and 12 bases had no gene match. The germline V gene has CDR1 SGHAT and CDR2 FQDESV (reference sequence). CDR3 length equals 16 residues. In DNA form, the CDR3 reads TGTGCCAGCAGCGGCGCTCGGCTAGCGGGTGTCAATGAGCAGTTCTTC. It specifies CASSGARLAGVNEQFF.

The chain joins TRBV6-6 to TRBJ1-2; 7 bases match TRBD1. This CDR3 contains 14 residues. The V segment lost 2 bases and the J segment 7 bases; nucleotides outside the gene matches: 7. Looked up from germline, CDR1 is MNHNY and CDR2 is SVGAGI (reference sequence). The CDR3 spells CASSYLEGAGGYTF. CDR3 nucleotide sequence: TGTGCCAGCAGTTACCTTGAGGGGGCGGGTGGCTACACCTTC.

A few counts support this clone. This chain connects TRBV9 to TRBJ2-5, with unresolved D. This CDR3 is 11 amino acids long. Deletions cut 2 bases from V and 5 bases from J, with 4 bases between. Germline V CDR1 and CDR2: SGDLS, YYNGEE. In DNA, the CDR3 is TGTGCCAGCAGCGTGGCTGAGACCCAGTACTTC. It translates to CASSVAETQYF.

This clone was picked up one time. V and J are TRBV2 and TRBJ2-1; maybe TRBD2 (5 bases). The CDR3 is 12 amino acids. The V gene's germline CDR1 is SNHLY and CDR2 FYNNEI. Deletions cut 5 bases from V and 4 bases from J, with 6 bases between. CDR3 coding DNA: TGTGCCAGCAGTCGGAGGTACAATGAGCAGTTCTTC. It encodes CASSRRYNEQFF.

The chain has TRBV19 and TRBJ1-5, with D hard to call. V lost 7 bases and J 3 bases, leaving 10 bases between the germline ends. This CDR3 has 13 amino acids. Germline V lookup: CDR1 LNHDA, CDR2 SQIVND (reference sequence). The chain's CDR3 is CASKTRDNQPQHF. The DNA of the CDR3 is TGTGCCAGTAAGACGAGGGACAATCAGCCCCAGCATTTT.

This clone was counted between two and nine times. The chain is built from TRBV7-9 and TRBJ2-6; D might be TRBD1 (5 bases). The length of the CDR3 is 17 residues. Looked up from germline, CDR1 is SEHNR and CDR2 is FQNEAQ (reference sequence). Trimming removed 5 bases at V and 4 bases at J, with 18 bases between. CDR3 DNA: TGTGCCAGCAGCAGCAGTGGGGCTGGGTTCGGGGCCAACGTCCTGACTTTC. It translates to CASSSSGAGFGANVLTF. The variable domain in full, completed from reference TRBV7-9 and TRBJ2-6, reads DTGVSQNPRHKITKRGQNVTFRCDPISEHNRLYWYRQTLGQGPEFLTYFQNEAQLEKSRLLSDRFSAERPKGSFSTLEIQRTEQGDSAMYLCASSSSGAGFGANVLTFGAGSRLTVL.

The chain joins TRBV5-1 to TRBJ1-4, with D uncertain. From germline, CDR1 is SGHRS and CDR2 YFSETQ. Trimming left V 0 bases short and J 5 bases short, with 8 bases between. The CDR3 spans 14 residues. The DNA for the CDR3 is TGCGCCAGCAGCTTGGGGACTCCAAATGAAAAACTGTTTTTT. Translating it yields CASSLGTPNEKLFF.

Worth noting for this clone: The sample carries other DNA sequences with the same CDR3. The genes are TRBV2 and TRBJ2-3; TRBD1 agrees at 8 bases. The CDR3 covers 14 residues. V lost 6 bases, J lost 6 bases, and 8 bases stayed unmatched. Per the germline V gene, CDR1 is SNHLY and CDR2 is FYNNEI. The CDR3 is CASSADRVGDTQYF. DNA for the CDR3: TGTGCCAGCAGCGCGGACAGGGTCGGTGATACGCAGTATTTT. The entire variable domain, with the rest obtained from reference TRBV2 and TRBJ2-3, is as follows: EPEVTQTPSHQVTQMGQEVILRCVPISNHLYFYWYRQILGQKVEFLVSFYNNEISEKSEIFDDQFSVERPDGSNFTLKIRSTKLEDSAMYFCASSADRVGDTQYFGPGTRLTVL.

The V and J genes are TRBV6-6 and TRBJ2-7; 9 bases line up with TRBD1. Trimming took 5 bases from V and 0 from J; bases not matched to a gene: 5. This CDR3 is built from 15 residues. Germline V gene data show CDR1 as MNHNY and CDR2 as SVGAGI (reference sequence). This CDR3 is CASSGGTGSSYEQYF. CDR3 in DNA: TGTGCCAGCAGTGGGGGGACAGGGAGCTCCTACGAGCAGTACTTC.

The genes are TRBV30 and TRBJ2-5; D might be TRBD2 (5 bases). The CDR3 length is 14 residues. Germline-derived CDR1 and CDR2 are GTSNPN and SVGIG (reference sequence). The V end was cut by 1 base, the J end by 5 bases, with 14 bases between. The CDR3 DNA is TGTGCCTGGAGTGATCCAGACCGAGGGGAGACCCAGTACTTC. Translated: CAWSDPDRGETQYF.

This clone was seen a handful of times. The CDR3 region has the DNA TGTGCCAGCAGCCCACGGACAGGGTTGTGGAATGAGCAGTTCTTC. This translates into CASSPRTGLWNEQFF. The chain has TRBV7-8 and TRBJ2-1; TRBD1 aligns across 8 bases. The germline V gene has CDR1 SGHVS and CDR2 FQNEAQ. The junction had 10 bases not matched to a gene; V was cut back by 5 bases and J by 7 bases. The CDR3 length is 15 residues.

This clone was detected only once. The chain links TRBV20-1 to TRBJ2-5; no clear D. This CDR3 region has 11 residues. The V end was cut by 4 bases, the J end by 5 bases, with 8 bases between. The germline V gene encodes CDR1 DFQATT and CDR2 SNEGSKA (reference sequence). DNA of the CDR3: TGCAGTGCTACCTTTGCGGAGACCCAGTACTTC. The encoded protein is CSATFAETQYF.

This CDR3 is CATRREETQYF. In nucleotides, the CDR3 is TGTGCCACGAGGAGGGAAGAGACCCAGTACTTC. The chain employs TRBV30 and TRBJ2-5; weak D call: TRBD2 (6 bases). The ends were cut back, 8 bases at V and 3 bases at J, with 10 bases in the middle. Germline V gene lookup returns CDR1 GTSNPN and CDR2 SVGIG (reference sequence). The CDR3 spans 11 residues. Full variable domain (missing parts from reference TRBV30 and TRBJ2-5): SQTIHQWPATLVQPVGSPLSLECTVEGTSNPNLYWYRQAAGRGLQLLFYSVGIGQISSEVPQNLSASRPQDRQFILSSKKLLLSDSGFYLCATRREETQYFGPGTRLLVL.

V usage is TRBV6-6 and J usage is TRBJ1-1; no clear D gene. CDR1 MNHNY and CDR2 SVGAGI come from the germline V gene (reference sequence). The V end lost 2 bases, the J end lost 1 base, and 2 bases lay between the germline ends. This CDR3 is 12 amino acids long. The CDR3 sequence: CASSYKNTEAFF. The CDR3 coding sequence is TGTGCCAGCAGTTACAAGAACACTGAAGCTTTCTTT.

This clone was counted only a few times. This chain joins TRBV4-2 and TRBJ1-5; a weak D match, TRBD1 (6 bases). The CDR3 spans 17 residues. V lost 1 base and J lost 6, with 19 bases in between. Looked up from germline, CDR1 is LGHNA and CDR2 is YNFKEQ. Here the CDR3 reads CASSQGWAQGYGQPQHF. In DNA, the CDR3 is TGTGCCAGCAGCCAAGGGTGGGCACAGGGTTATGGTCAGCCCCAGCATTTT.

Only a few counts were recorded for this clone. This sequence joins TRBV29-1 and TRBJ2-3, with D perhaps matching TRBD2 (6 bases). CDR1 is SQVTM, CDR2 ANQGSEA, per germline. V lost 7 bases to trimming and J lost 6 bases, with 11 bases between them. The CDR3 contains 11 residues. This CDR3 is CSGVRGDTQYF. CDR3 sequence (DNA): TGCAGCGGAGTCCGGGGGGATACGCAGTATTTT.